The 28 T cell receptor beta chains presented below share a single source sample, sequenced in a study of patients and donors after allogeneic stem cell transplantation. TCRdb used MiXCR to reprocess the RT-PCR reads, holding one entry per CDR3 protein. The data hold around 200,000 distinct CDR3 sequences, with 35% to 45% observed a single time. The specimen was blood, either unsorted or a sorted T cell fraction (not recorded which). The receptors stem from a human donor who was either an allogeneic HSCT recipient or a stem cell or donor lymphocyte infusion donor (not recorded which). It is not recorded whose cells these are; they may come from a transplant donor.

In its sample, this clonotype was seen a few times. The chain combines TRBV10-3 with TRBJ2-3; D unclear. This CDR3 comprises 13 residues. Germline loops: CDR1 ENHRY, CDR2 SYGVKD. Trimming removed 4 bases at V and 0 bases at J, with 5 bases between. CDR3 amino acids: CAISGVSTDTQYF. The CDR3 DNA follows: TGTGCCATCAGTGGAGTCAGCACAGATACGCAGTATTTT.

This clonotype was counted only a few times. The gene calls are TRBV12-3 or TRBV12-4 and TRBJ1-1; 10 bases align to TRBD1. Trimming removed 6 bases from V and 2 bases from J; junction bases left unmatched: 12. This CDR3 spans 17 amino acids. The CDR3 region has the DNA TGTGCCAGCAGCCTAGTCCCGGGACAGGGGATAAACACTGAAGCTTTCTTT. Translation: CASSLVPGQGINTEAFF.

The table lists this clonotype with many counts. The CDR3 sequence is CASSLQGQPQHF. The CDR3 nucleotides read TGTGCCAGCAGTTTACAGGGACAGCCCCAGCATTTT. The V gene is TRBV27, the J gene TRBJ1-5; D is perhaps TRBD1 (5 bases). The germline gives CDR1 MNHEY, CDR2 SMNVEV (reference sequence). The CDR3 consists of 12 residues. The V gene lost 2 bases and the J gene lost 7 bases, with 6 bases spanning the gap.

The V call is TRBV6-4, the J call TRBJ2-2; D is uncertain. Germline values: CDR1 MRHNA, CDR2 SNTAGT. There are 15 residues in the CDR3. The ends were cut back, 0 bases at V and 1 base at J, with 6 bases in the middle. The CDR3 DNA follows: TGTGCCAGCAGTGACTCGACCCTGAACACCGGGGAGCTGTTTTTT. It translates to CASSDSTLNTGELFF.

V is TRBV5-6 and J is TRBJ1-6; D may be TRBD1 (6 bases). This CDR3 has 17 residues. Trimming pared 0 bases from V and 8 bases from J, leaving 18 bases between. From germline, CDR1 is SGHDT and CDR2 YYEEEE. The DNA for the CDR3 is TGTGCCAGCAGCTTGGTAGGGGACCCCCGACAGGATTCACCCCTCCACTTT. Translated: CASSLVGDPRQDSPLHF.

The chain has TRBV29-1 and TRBJ2-5; TRBD2 agrees at 11 bases. The CDR3 spans 14 residues. V was clipped by 7 bases and J by 3 bases; unmatched bases: 7. Per germline, CDR1 SQVTM and CDR2 ANQGSEA. CDR3 loop: CSALPTSGKETQYF. The CDR3 bases are TGCAGCGCCCTCCCGACTAGCGGGAAAGAGACCCAGTACTTC. Based on the CDR3 plus reference TRBV29-1 and TRBJ2-5, the full variable domain is SAVISQKPSRDICQRGTSLTIQCQVDSQVTMMFWYRQQPGQSLTLIATANQGSEATYESGFVIDKFPISRPNLTFSTLTVSNMSPEDSSIYLCSALPTSGKETQYFGPGTRLLVL.

This rearrangement joins TRBV13 to TRBJ1-2; 7 nucleotides align to TRBD1. V dropped 5 bases and J dropped 2; count of bases not matched to a gene: 14. The CDR3 sequence is 17 residues long. From germline, CDR1 is PRHDT and CDR2 FYEKMQ (reference sequence). The CDR3 DNA follows: TGTGCCAGCAGCCCACGAATCCTCGGACAGGCGAACTATGGCTACACCTTC. Translation gives CASSPRILGQANYGYTF.

CDR3 sequence: CASSQDWVAGGDTQYF. The CDR3 DNA is TGCGCCAGCAGCCAAGATTGGGTAGCGGGGGGGGATACGCAGTATTTT. The chain couples TRBV4-3 to TRBJ2-3; 11 bases are a match to TRBD2. Per germline, CDR1 LGHNA and CDR2 YSLEER. The CDR3 has 16 residues. The V segment lost 0 bases and the J segment 6 bases; nucleotides outside the gene matches: 5.

This clonotype was observed a few times. The chain joins TRBV9 to TRBJ1-1; TRBD1 is a possible D gene (5 bases). CDR3 length: 14 amino acids. The germline V gene encodes CDR1 SGDLS and CDR2 YYNGEE. Trimming took 4 bases from V and 2 from J, leaving 12 bases between them. DNA for the CDR3: TGTGCCAGCAGCCCATCCGACAGTAACACTGAAGCTTTCTTT. This translates into CASSPSDSNTEAFF.

This clonotype appeared a few times. The gene calls are TRBV20-1 and TRBJ1-2; D is unclear. The CDR3 totals 15 residues. V lost 0 bases and J lost 1, with 12 bases in between. CDR1 and CDR2 (germline): DFQATT, SNEGSKA (reference sequence). The CDR3 is CSARDSAGDNYGYTF. The DNA of the CDR3 is TGCAGTGCTAGAGATTCAGCGGGCGATAACTATGGCTACACCTTC.

The chain uses TRBV3-1 and TRBJ1-3, with D unclear. Germline V gene data show CDR1 as LGHDT and CDR2 as YNNKEL (reference sequence). CDR3 length equals 14 residues. The V end was cut by 1 base, the J end by 1 base, with 5 bases between. CDR3 sequence (DNA): TGTGCCAGCAGCCAAGCCGCATCTGGAAACACCATATATTTT. Translated, it gives CASSQAASGNTIYF.

This clonotype turned up a few times. The V gene is TRBV10-3, the J gene TRBJ1-5; 9 nucleotides match TRBD1. Per the germline V gene, CDR1 is ENHRY and CDR2 is SYGVKD. The CDR3 contains 15 residues. V lost 3 bases and J lost 6; bases outside the gene matches: 6. This chain's CDR3 is CAISEGRQGGQPQHF. The CDR3 DNA follows: TGTGCCATCAGTGAAGGGAGACAGGGGGGTCAGCCCCAGCATTTT.

Only a few counts were recorded for this clonotype. V gene TRBV4-3 combines with J gene TRBJ1-4, with a possible D match to TRBD1 (6 bases). CDR1 is LGHNA and CDR2 is YSLEER in the germline V gene. V lost 1 base to trimming and J lost 7 bases, with 16 bases between them. The CDR3 runs to 16 residues. Here the CDR3 reads CASSQGGGTLPEKLFF. DNA for the CDR3: TGCGCCAGCAGCCAAGGGGGGGGGACACTTCCTGAAAAACTGTTTTTT.

V usage is TRBV10-3 and J usage is TRBJ2-3; 8 nucleotides match TRBD1. The CDR3 extends over 15 amino acids. Germline V gives CDR1 ENHRY, CDR2 SYGVKD. The V gene end was trimmed by 10 bases and the J gene end by 6 bases; junction bases not matched to a gene: 15. The CDR3 sequence is CATQTAPGGYDTQYF. CDR3 nucleotide sequence: TGTGCCACCCAAACAGCGCCAGGGGGCTATGATACGCAGTATTTT.

This rearrangement joins TRBV10-3 to TRBJ2-3, with 8 bases fitting TRBD2. The CDR3 runs to 15 residues. In germline, CDR1 is ENHRY, CDR2 SYGVKD. The ends lost 10 bases at V and 5 bases at J; junction bases unmatched: 14. DNA for the CDR3: TGTGCCACCTTACAGTTAGCGGGGACGCAAGATACGCAGTATTTT. Translating gives CATLQLAGTQDTQYF.

V usage is TRBV5-1 and J usage is TRBJ2-7, with D perhaps TRBD1 or TRBD2 (5 bases each). The germline V gene has CDR1 SGHRS and CDR2 YFSETQ. CDR3 length: 14 residues. The germline V and J ends were trimmed by 7 bases and 7 bases, with 21 bases remaining between them. DNA for the CDR3: TGCGCCAGCGGACCGGGACCGCAAACGGGGGAGCAGTACTTC. The encoded protein is CASGPGPQTGEQYF.

J is TRBJ2-6 and V is TRBV4-2; D may be TRBD1 or TRBD2 (5 bases each). This CDR3 spans 15 amino acids. Trimming left V 3 bases short and J 4 bases short, with 10 bases between. Germline V gene sequence: CDR1 LGHNA, CDR2 YNFKEQ. The CDR3, as DNA: TGTGCCAGCAGCCAGGGACCCAGCGGGGCCAACGTCCTGACTTTC. Its protein product is CASSQGPSGANVLTF.

This clonotype was seen only a few times. The chain couples TRBV7-6 to TRBJ1-3; a possible D gene is TRBD1 (6 bases). The ends were cut back, 5 bases at V and 4 bases at J, with 12 bases in the middle. Germline V CDR1 and CDR2: SGHVS, FNYEAQ. The CDR3 is made up of 14 amino acids. The CDR3 DNA sequence: TGTGCCAGCAGCCCACAGGGTTCAGGAAACACCATATATTTT. Its protein product is CASSPQGSGNTIYF.

V and J are TRBV5-5 and TRBJ2-5, with 10 bases fitting TRBD2. CDR1 is SGHKS and CDR2 is YYEKEE in the germline V gene (reference sequence). CDR3 length equals 17 residues. Unmatched junction bases numbered 10, after V lost 0 bases and J lost 5 bases. CDR3 DNA sequence: TGTGCCAGCAGCTTGGAGGCTAGCGGGGGCCCATGGGAGACCCAGTACTTC. As protein: CASSLEASGGPWETQYF.

This chain connects TRBV12-3 or TRBV12-4 to TRBJ1-3; TRBD1 matches at 9 bases. Germline trimming cut 3 bases from V and 5 bases from J; bases unmatched to any gene: 8. This CDR3 has 16 residues. The CDR3 protein is CASSFVETGGRNTIYF. In DNA, the CDR3 is TGTGCCAGCAGTTTTGTCGAAACAGGGGGCCGAAACACCATATATTTT.

The chain couples TRBV7-8 to TRBJ1-4; 9 nucleotides line up with TRBD1. The CDR3 has 15 residues. V lost 3 bases and J lost 8; bases outside the gene matches: 7. From germline, CDR1 is SGHVS and CDR2 FQNEAQ. The CDR3 reads CASSFHRGRQEKLFF. In DNA form, the CDR3 reads TGTGCCAGCAGCTTTCACAGGGGGCGCCAAGAAAAACTGTTTTTT.

This clonotype was recorded a few times. This chain joins TRBV12-3 or TRBV12-4 and TRBJ2-5, with D perhaps given as TRBD1 or TRBD2 (5 bases each). This CDR3 region has 16 residues. V gave up 2 bases and J gave up 0 bases, with 13 bases separating them. The CDR3 region is CASSLQGLAYQETQYF. The CDR3 DNA reads as TGTGCCAGCAGTTTACAGGGCCTAGCTTACCAAGAGACCCAGTACTTC.

This clonotype was seen only a few times. The rearrangement uses TRBV12-3 or TRBV12-4 and TRBJ1-3, with D hard to call. Trimming removed 5 bases at V and 2 bases at J, with 13 bases between. The CDR3 contains 15 residues. CDR3: CASSRPRTAGNTIYF. CDR3 nucleotides: TGTGCCAGCAGTAGACCCCGGACCGCTGGAAACACCATATATTTT.

V usage is TRBV29-1 and J usage is TRBJ2-5; 8 bases map to TRBD1. CDR3 size: 13 residues. From germline, CDR1 is SQVTM and CDR2 ANQGSEA. The J segment lost 4 bases and the V segment lost 7 bases, leaving 8 bases of the junction unmatched. CDR3 in amino acids: CSASQGAGETQYF. DNA of the CDR3: TGCAGCGCCTCCCAGGGGGCCGGAGAGACCCAGTACTTC.

J is TRBJ1-1 and V is TRBV5-1; D ambiguous. From germline, CDR1 is SGHRS and CDR2 YFSETQ. CDR3 length: 15 amino acids. Trimming took 0 bases from V and 2 from J, leaving 11 bases between them. CDR3 nucleotides: TGCGCCAGCAGCTTGGTGGCACCGAGCAACACTGAAGCTTTCTTT. Translation gives CASSLVAPSNTEAFF.

The table lists this clonotype with a few counts. CDR3 region: CASSLATTAGSYEQYF. In DNA, the CDR3 is TGCGCCAGCAGCTTGGCCACCACAGCGGGGTCCTACGAGCAGTACTTC. The chain recombines TRBV5-1 with TRBJ2-7; 7 bases are shared with TRBD2. Unmatched junction bases numbered 7, after V lost 0 bases and J lost 1 base. From germline, CDR1 is SGHRS and CDR2 YFSETQ. The CDR3 length is 16 residues.

This clonotype has only one observation. At one of its ends the junction is not consistent with the germline gene, which may arise from a read error. V gene TRBV5-1 combines with J gene TRBJ1-2; 8 positions agree with TRBD1. This CDR3 has 12 residues. Germline V lookup: CDR1 SGHRS, CDR2 YFSETQ. CDR3 sequence: CASSLGGQEPNF. CDR3 coding DNA: TGCGCCAGCAGCTTGGGGGGACAGGAACCGAACTTC.

This clonotype was seen only a few times. The chain links TRBV28 to TRBJ1-5, with D perhaps TRBD1 (6 bases). The V end lost 10 bases, the J end lost 7 bases, and 14 bases lay between the germline ends. Germline CDR1 and CDR2: MDHEN and SYDVKM. This CDR3 contains 12 residues. The CDR3 is CATKGGDQPQHF. The CDR3 nucleotides are TGTGCCACCAAAGGGGGAGACCAGCCCCAGCATTTT.